Sequencing of this TCR beta chain was carried out in a study of pediatric ulcerative colitis. The protocol was immunoSEQ multiplex PCR, while the TCRdb copy is restricted to in-frame clones and leaves out a portion. The table lists 10,000 or so clones, over 80% of them singletons. Trimming removed 3 bases at V and 1 base at J, with 13 bases between. The CDR3 loop spans 15 amino acids. Germline CDR1 SGHRS, CDR2 YFSETQ. The receptor's source is a girl aged 5-17 years with moderate ulcerative colitis. The sequenced sample was blood. The J gene is TRBJ2-5, the V gene TRBV5-1, with D perhaps matching TRBD2 (6 bases). This chain's CDR3 is CASSSGLTLQETQYF. The CDR3 nucleotides are TGCGCCAGCAGCTCGGGACTGACCCTCCAAGAGACCCAGTACTTC.